The rows below give T cell receptor beta chains drawn from one sample of a study of long-term antiretroviral therapy in people with HIV. Data came from immunoSEQ multiplex PCR; TCRdb stores just in-frame clones and leaves some out. The sample consists of roughly 33,000 clones, about three quarters of them appearing once. The specimen was unsorted PBMCs, collected 3.1 years after starting antiretroviral therapy. These receptors were obtained from a woman between 50 and 59 years old with HIV. Each CDR3 is given with its conserved first and last residue. The order of the fields is J gene, D gene, clone size, CDR3 length, V gene, CDR3 DNA, CDR3 protein. The D gene is left open where the match is weak. Clone size is not always given. Where it is, it says once, few, many or a class for expanded clones.

J: TRBJ1-2; D: .; size: few; length: 12; V: TRBV19; DNA: TGTGCCAGTAGTATGGGCACGGAAGGCTACACCTTC; CDR3: CASSMGTEGYTF
J: TRBJ1-5; D: .; size: .; length: 11; V: TRBV6-1; DNA: TGTGCCAGCAGTGAGAATCAGCCCCAGCATTTT; CDR3: CASSENQPQHF
J: TRBJ2-3; D: .; size: .; length: 15; V: TRBV10-3; DNA: TGTGCCACCTCACACCCGGGACGAAGCACAGATACGCAGTATTTT; CDR3: CATSHPGRSTDTQYF
J: TRBJ2-7; D: .; size: .; length: 13; V: TRBV19; DNA: TGTGCCAGTAGTATAGGGACTCTCAACGAGCAGTACTTC; CDR3: CASSIGTLNEQYF
J: TRBJ2-1; D: .; size: .; length: 14; V: TRBV19; DNA: TGTGCCAGTAGTCAGGGGGGCTCCTACAATGAGCAGTTCTTC; CDR3: CASSQGGSYNEQFF
J: TRBJ2-5; D: TRBD2; size: .; length: 14; V: TRBV4-2; DNA: TGTGCCAGCAGCCAAGGGACTAGCCAAGAGACCCAGTACTTC; CDR3: CASSQGTSQETQYF
J: TRBJ1-5; D: TRBD1; size: few; length: 16; V: TRBV28; DNA: TGTGCCAGCAGGCCGGGGGACAGGGGCCGCAATCAGCCCCAGCATTTT; CDR3: CASRPGDRGRNQPQHF
J: TRBJ1-3; D: .; size: .; length: 15; V: TRBV5-1; DNA: TGCGCCAGCAGCTTGTACCCCAGCTCTGGAAACACCATATATTTT; CDR3: CASSLYPSSGNTIYF
J: TRBJ2-1; D: TRBD1; size: few; length: 14; V: TRBV7-6; DNA: TGTGCCAGCAGCTCGGCCGGGACAGCCAATGAGCAGTTCTTC; CDR3: CASSSAGTANEQFF
J: TRBJ2-7; D: .; size: few; length: 11; V: TRBV20-1; DNA: TGCAGTGCCGCCGGACCGGGCGAGCAGTACTTC; CDR3: CSAAGPGEQYF
J: TRBJ2-5; D: .; size: .; length: 11; V: TRBV5-6; DNA: TGTGCCAGCAGCTTGAAAGAGACCCAGTACTTC; CDR3: CASSLKETQYF
J: TRBJ1-4; D: .; size: .; length: 12; V: TRBV19; DNA: TGTGCCAGTAGTATAGGGGCCAAAAGGCTGTTTTTT; CDR3: CASSIGAKRLFF
J: TRBJ2-5; D: TRBD1; size: .; length: 14; V: TRBV19; DNA: TGTGCCAGTAGACAAAGGGACAGTCTCTGGACCCAGTACTTC; CDR3: CASRQRDSLWTQYF
J: TRBJ2-5; D: .; size: .; length: 14; V: TRBV25-1; DNA: TGTGCCAGCAGTCCGGCGGGGGCGAGGCAGACCCAGTACTTC; CDR3: CASSPAGARQTQYF
J: TRBJ2-1; D: TRBD2; size: .; length: 15; V: TRBV30; DNA: TGTGCCTGGAGTCCACTAGCGGGGGGCAGGGATGAGCAGTTCTTC; CDR3: CAWSPLAGGRDEQFF
J: TRBJ1-5; D: TRBD1; size: .; length: 14; V: TRBV5-1; DNA: TGCGCCAGCAGCCGGGACAGTCGTGATCAGCCCCAGCATTTT; CDR3: CASSRDSRDQPQHF
J: TRBJ2-1; D: TRBD2; size: .; length: 13; V: TRBV7-9; DNA: TGTGCCAGCAGCCCGGGACTAGCGGTTGAGCAGTTCTTC; CDR3: CASSPGLAVEQFF
J: TRBJ2-3; D: TRBD2; size: .; length: 15; V: TRBV6-6; DNA: TGTGCCAGCAGTTACGGGGGGGACAGCACAGATACGCAGTATTTT; CDR3: CASSYGGDSTDTQYF
J: TRBJ2-6; D: .; size: .; length: 18; V: TRBV7-9; DNA: TGTGCCAGCAGCTTAGGTCAGGGGTCATCTCCCGGGGCCAACGTCCTGACTTTC; CDR3: CASSLGQGSSPGANVLTF
J: TRBJ1-1; D: TRBD1; size: .; length: 20; V: TRBV4-1; DNA: TGCGCCAGCAGCCAAGAGGCACCCGGGACAGGGGGGCTTATGAACACTGAAGCTTTCTTT; CDR3: CASSQEAPGTGGLMNTEAFF
J: TRBJ2-5; D: .; size: .; length: 14; V: TRBV18; DNA: TGTGCCAGCTCACCACCGCCCCTGCGAGAGACCCAGTACTTC; CDR3: CASSPPPLRETQYF
J: TRBJ1-3; D: .; size: .; length: 15; V: TRBV7-9; DNA: TGTGCCAGCAGCTTAGACAGGGTCCCTGGAAACACCATATATTTT; CDR3: CASSLDRVPGNTIYF
J: TRBJ2-2; D: .; size: few; length: 15; V: TRBV6-1; DNA: TGTGCCAGCAGGCCACTCGGGGGAAACACCGGGGAGCTGTTTTTT; CDR3: CASRPLGGNTGELFF
J: TRBJ2-7; D: .; size: once; length: 13; V: TRBV29-1; DNA: TGCAGCGTAGAACTAGAGAGCTCCTACGAGCAGTACTTC; CDR3: CSVELESSYEQYF
J: TRBJ1-5; D: TRBD1; size: .; length: 17; V: TRBV6-4; DNA: TGTGCCAGCAGTGAGGTTCCCCGCAGGGGGATCAATCAGCCCCAGCATTTT; CDR3: CASSEVPRRGINQPQHF
J: TRBJ1-2; D: TRBD1; size: .; length: 14; V: TRBV7-2; DNA: TGTGCCAGCAGCTCGGATCCGACAGGGAACGGCTACACCTTC; CDR3: CASSSDPTGNGYTF
J: TRBJ1-2; D: .; size: .; length: 15; V: TRBV11-2; DNA: TGTGCCAGCAGCTTAGATGGGGCCTGGAACTATGGCTACACCTTC; CDR3: CASSLDGAWNYGYTF
J: TRBJ1-4; D: .; size: .; length: 12; V: TRBV30; DNA: TGTGCCTGGAGTCGAAACAATGAAAAACTGTTTTTT; CDR3: CAWSRNNEKLFF
J: TRBJ1-2; D: .; size: .; length: 13; V: TRBV2; DNA: TGTGCCAGCAGTGAAGGAAGCTACTATGGCTACACCTTC; CDR3: CASSEGSYYGYTF
J: TRBJ1-4; D: .; size: .; length: 14; V: TRBV7-9; DNA: TGTGCCAGCAGCCCGGGGGGGCGTTATGAAAAACTGTTTTTT; CDR3: CASSPGGRYEKLFF
J: TRBJ2-2; D: TRBD2; size: .; length: 14; V: TRBV5-1; DNA: TGCGCCAGCGGATACGGACTAGCTACCGGGGAGCTGTTTTTT; CDR3: CASGYGLATGELFF
J: TRBJ1-1; D: TRBD1; size: .; length: 14; V: TRBV2; DNA: TGTGCCAGCAGTGAAGCTGGGGACAGGGGTGAAGCTTTCTTT; CDR3: CASSEAGDRGEAFF
J: TRBJ2-5; D: TRBD2; size: .; length: 13; V: TRBV5-6; DNA: TGTGCCAGCTCTGGGGACTACCTAGAGACCCAGTACTTC; CDR3: CASSGDYLETQYF
J: TRBJ1-1; D: TRBD1; size: .; length: 15; V: TRBV5-1; DNA: TGCGCCAGCAGCATATTACAGGGGGGTTTTGCTGAAGCTTTCTTT; CDR3: CASSILQGGFAEAFF
J: TRBJ2-7; D: .; size: .; length: 15; V: TRBV2; DNA: TGTGCCAGCAGTGAAGGGGTAGGGCTCCCCTACGAGCAGTACTTC; CDR3: CASSEGVGLPYEQYF
J: TRBJ2-2; D: .; size: .; length: 13; V: TRBV6-5; DNA: TGTGCCAGCAGTTACTCGGGGTACGGGGAGCTGTTTTTT; CDR3: CASSYSGYGELFF
J: TRBJ2-7; D: TRBD1; size: .; length: 14; V: TRBV7-2; DNA: TGTGCCAGCAGCTACTCAGGGGGCTTTGGCGAGCAGTACTTC; CDR3: CASSYSGGFGEQYF
J: TRBJ2-2; D: .; size: .; length: 12; V: TRBV6-5; DNA: TGTGCCAGCCGGGTACACACCGGGGAGCTGTTTTTT; CDR3: CASRVHTGELFF
J: TRBJ2-5; D: TRBD2; size: .; length: 14; V: TRBV9; DNA: TGTGCCAGCAGCGGACGGGGACTAGGGGAGACCCAGTACTTC; CDR3: CASSGRGLGETQYF
J: TRBJ1-2; D: TRBD1; size: .; length: 15; V: TRBV7-6; DNA: TGTGCCAGCAGCCCAACGGTGAGGGACAGCTATGGCTACACCTTC; CDR3: CASSPTVRDSYGYTF